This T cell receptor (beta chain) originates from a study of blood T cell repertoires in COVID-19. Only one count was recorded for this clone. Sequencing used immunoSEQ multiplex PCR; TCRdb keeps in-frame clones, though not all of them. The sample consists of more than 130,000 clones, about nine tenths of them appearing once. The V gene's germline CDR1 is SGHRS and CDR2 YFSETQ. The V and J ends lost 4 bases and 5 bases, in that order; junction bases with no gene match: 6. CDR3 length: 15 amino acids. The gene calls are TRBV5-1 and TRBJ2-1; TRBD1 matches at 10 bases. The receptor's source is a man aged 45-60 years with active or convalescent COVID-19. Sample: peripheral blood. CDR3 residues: CASSPGTGAHNEQFF. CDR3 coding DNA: TGCGCCAGCAGCCCAGGGACAGGGGCGCACAATGAGCAGTTCTTC. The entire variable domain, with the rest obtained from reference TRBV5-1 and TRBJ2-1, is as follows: KAGVTQTPRYLIKTRGQQVTLSCSPISGHRSVSWYQQTPGQGLQFLFEYFSETQRNKGNFPGRFSGRQFSNSRSEMNVSTLELGDSALYLCASSPGTGAHNEQFFGPGTRLTVL.